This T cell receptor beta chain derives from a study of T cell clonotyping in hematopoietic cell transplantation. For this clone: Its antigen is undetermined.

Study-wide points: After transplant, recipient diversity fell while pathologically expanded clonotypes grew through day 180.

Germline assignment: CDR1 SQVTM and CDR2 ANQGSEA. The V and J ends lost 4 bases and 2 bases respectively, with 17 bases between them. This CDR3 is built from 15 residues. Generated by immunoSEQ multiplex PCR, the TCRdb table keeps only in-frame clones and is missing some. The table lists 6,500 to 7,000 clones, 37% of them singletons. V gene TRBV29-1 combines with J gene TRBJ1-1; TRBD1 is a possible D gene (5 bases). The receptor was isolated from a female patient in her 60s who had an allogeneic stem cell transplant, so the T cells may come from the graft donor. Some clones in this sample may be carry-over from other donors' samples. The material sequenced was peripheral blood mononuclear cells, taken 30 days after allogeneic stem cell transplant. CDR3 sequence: CSVAIIGAPNTEAFF. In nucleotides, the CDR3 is TGCAGCGTTGCGATTATAGGGGCGCCCAACACTGAAGCTTTCTTT.